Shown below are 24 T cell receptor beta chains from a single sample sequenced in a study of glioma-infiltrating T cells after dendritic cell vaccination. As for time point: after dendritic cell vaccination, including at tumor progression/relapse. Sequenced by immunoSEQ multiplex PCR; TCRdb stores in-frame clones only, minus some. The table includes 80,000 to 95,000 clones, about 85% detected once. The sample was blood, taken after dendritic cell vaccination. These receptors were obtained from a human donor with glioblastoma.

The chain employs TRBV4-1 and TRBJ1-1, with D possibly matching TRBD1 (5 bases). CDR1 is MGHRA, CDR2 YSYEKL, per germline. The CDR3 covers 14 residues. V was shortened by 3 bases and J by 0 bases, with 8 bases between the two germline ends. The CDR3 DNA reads TGCGCCAGCAGCCACCAGGGTTTGAACACTGAAGCTTTCTTT. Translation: CASSHQGLNTEAFF.

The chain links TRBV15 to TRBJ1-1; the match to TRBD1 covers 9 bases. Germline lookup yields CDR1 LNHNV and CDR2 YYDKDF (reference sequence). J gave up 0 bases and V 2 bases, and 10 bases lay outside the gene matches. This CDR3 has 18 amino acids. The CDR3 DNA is TGTGCCACCAGCAGACAACGGGACAGGGCCCTTTTGAACACTGAAGCTTTCTTT. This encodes CATSRQRDRALLNTEAFF.

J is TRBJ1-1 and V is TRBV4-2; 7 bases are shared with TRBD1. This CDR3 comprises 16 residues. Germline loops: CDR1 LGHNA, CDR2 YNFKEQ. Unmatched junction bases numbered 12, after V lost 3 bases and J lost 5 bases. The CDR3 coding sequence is TGTGCCAGCAGCCAGGAGGACAGGTCGCGGTGGACTGAAGCTTTCTTT. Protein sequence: CASSQEDRSRWTEAFF.

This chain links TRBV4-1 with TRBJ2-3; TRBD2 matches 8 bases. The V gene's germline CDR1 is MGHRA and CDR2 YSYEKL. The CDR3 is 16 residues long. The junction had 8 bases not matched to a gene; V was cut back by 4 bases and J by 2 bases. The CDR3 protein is CASSPYGGALTDTQYF. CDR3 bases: TGCGCCAGCAGCCCCTACGGGGGGGCCCTCACAGATACGCAGTATTTT.

As DNA, the CDR3 is TGTGCCAGCAGCTGGGGGACAGGGGTGAACACTGAAGCTTTCTTT. It yields the protein CASSWGTGVNTEAFF. The chain links TRBV7-9 to TRBJ1-1; TRBD1 matches at 10 bases. After removal of 4 bases from V and 0 bases from J, the junction contained 2 bases not matched to a gene. The CDR3 sequence is 15 residues long. Germline-derived CDR1 and CDR2 are SEHNR and FQNEAQ (reference sequence).

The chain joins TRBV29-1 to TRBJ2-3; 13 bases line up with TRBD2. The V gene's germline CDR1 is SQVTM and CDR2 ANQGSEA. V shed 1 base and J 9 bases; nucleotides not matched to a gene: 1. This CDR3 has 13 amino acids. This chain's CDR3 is CSVEGTSGGTQYF. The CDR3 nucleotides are TGCAGCGTTGAAGGGACTAGCGGGGGAACGCAGTATTTT.

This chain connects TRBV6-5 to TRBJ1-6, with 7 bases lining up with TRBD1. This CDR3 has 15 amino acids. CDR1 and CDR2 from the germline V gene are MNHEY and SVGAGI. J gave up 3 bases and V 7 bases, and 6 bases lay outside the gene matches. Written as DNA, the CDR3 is TGTGCCAGCAACTCCGGGACAGACTATAATTCACCCCTCCACTTT. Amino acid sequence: CASNSGTDYNSPLHF.

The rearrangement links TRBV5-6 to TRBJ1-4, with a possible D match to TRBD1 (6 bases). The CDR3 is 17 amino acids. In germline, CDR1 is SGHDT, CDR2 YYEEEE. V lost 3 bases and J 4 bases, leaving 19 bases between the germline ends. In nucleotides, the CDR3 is TGTGCCAGCAGCTCCCCTCCAGGGGAATCATATAATGAAAAACTGTTTTTT. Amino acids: CASSSPPGESYNEKLFF.

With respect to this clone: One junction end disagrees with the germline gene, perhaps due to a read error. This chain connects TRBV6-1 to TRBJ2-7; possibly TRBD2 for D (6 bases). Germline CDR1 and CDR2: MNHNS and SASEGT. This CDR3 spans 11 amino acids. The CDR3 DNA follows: TGTGCCAGCAGTTCGGACTACGAGCGGTACTTC. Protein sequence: CASSSDYERYF.

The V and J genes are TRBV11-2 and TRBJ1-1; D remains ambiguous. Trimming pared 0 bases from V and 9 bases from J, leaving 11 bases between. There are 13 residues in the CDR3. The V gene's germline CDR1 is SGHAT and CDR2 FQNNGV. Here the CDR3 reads CASSLDPEAQAFF. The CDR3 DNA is TGTGCCAGCAGCTTAGATCCGGAGGCCCAAGCTTTCTTT.

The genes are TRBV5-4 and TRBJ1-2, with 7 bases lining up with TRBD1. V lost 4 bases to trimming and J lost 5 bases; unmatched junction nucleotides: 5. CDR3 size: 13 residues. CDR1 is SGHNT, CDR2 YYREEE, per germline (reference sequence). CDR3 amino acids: CASSKGQSYGYTF. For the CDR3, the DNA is TGTGCCAGCAGCAAGGGACAGTCATATGGCTACACCTTC.

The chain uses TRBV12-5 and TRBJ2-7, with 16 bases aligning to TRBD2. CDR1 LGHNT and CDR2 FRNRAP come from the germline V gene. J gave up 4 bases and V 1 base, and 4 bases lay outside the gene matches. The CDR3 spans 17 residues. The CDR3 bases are TGTGCTAGTGGTTTGGCGGGACTAGCGGGAGGGCCGTACGAGCAGTACTTC. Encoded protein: CASGLAGLAGGPYEQYF.

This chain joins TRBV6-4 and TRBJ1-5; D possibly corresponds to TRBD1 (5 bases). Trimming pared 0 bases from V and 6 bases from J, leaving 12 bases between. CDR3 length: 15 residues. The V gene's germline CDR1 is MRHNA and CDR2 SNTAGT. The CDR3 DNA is TGTGCCAGCAGTGACTCCGCCAGGGTGGGTCAGCCCCAGCATTTT. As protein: CASSDSARVGQPQHF.

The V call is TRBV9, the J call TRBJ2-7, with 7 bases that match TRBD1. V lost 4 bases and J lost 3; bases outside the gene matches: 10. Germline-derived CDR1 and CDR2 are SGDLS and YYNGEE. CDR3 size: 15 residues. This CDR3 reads CASSQTGTANYEQYF. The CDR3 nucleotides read TGTGCCAGCAGCCAAACGGGGACAGCCAACTACGAGCAGTACTTC.

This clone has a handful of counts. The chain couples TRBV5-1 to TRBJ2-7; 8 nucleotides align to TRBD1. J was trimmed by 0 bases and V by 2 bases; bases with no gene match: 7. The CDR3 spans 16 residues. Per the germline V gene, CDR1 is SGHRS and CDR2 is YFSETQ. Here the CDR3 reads CASSLSIGTGSYEQYF. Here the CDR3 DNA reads TGCGCCAGCAGCTTAAGTATAGGGACAGGCTCCTACGAGCAGTACTTC.

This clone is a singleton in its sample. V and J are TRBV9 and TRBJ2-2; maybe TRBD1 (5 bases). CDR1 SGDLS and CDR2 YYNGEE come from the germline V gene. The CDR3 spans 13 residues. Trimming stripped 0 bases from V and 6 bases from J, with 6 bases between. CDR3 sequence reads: CASSVGGAGELFF. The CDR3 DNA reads TGTGCCAGCAGCGTAGGGGGCGCCGGGGAGCTGTTTTTT.

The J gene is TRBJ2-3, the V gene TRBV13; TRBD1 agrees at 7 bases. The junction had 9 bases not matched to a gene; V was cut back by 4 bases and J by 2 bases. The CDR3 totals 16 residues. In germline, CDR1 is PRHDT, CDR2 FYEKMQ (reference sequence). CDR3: CASSWDPGQNTDTQYF. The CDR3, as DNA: TGTGCCAGCAGCTGGGATCCGGGACAGAACACAGATACGCAGTATTTT.

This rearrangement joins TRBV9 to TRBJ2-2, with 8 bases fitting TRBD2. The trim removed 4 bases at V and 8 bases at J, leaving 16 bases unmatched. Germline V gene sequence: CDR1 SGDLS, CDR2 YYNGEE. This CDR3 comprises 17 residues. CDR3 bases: TGTGCCAGCAGCTTTTACACCGGGACTAGGGGAATTGGGGAGCTGTTTTTT. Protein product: CASSFYTGTRGIGELFF.

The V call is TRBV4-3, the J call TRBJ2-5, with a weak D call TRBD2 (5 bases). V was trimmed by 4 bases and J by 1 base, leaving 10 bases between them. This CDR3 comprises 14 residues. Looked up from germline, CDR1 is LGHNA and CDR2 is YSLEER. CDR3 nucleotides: TGCGCCAGCAGCCGAGTACGGGGCCAAGAGACCCAGTACTTC. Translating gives CASSRVRGQETQYF.

CDR3 in amino acids: CASSLISDSAGEQFF. DNA of the CDR3: TGTGCCAGCAGTTTAATTTCGGATTCGGCGGGTGAGCAGTTCTTC. The gene calls are TRBV28 and TRBJ2-1; D may be TRBD2 (5 bases). Germline assignment: CDR1 MDHEN and CDR2 SYDVKM. The CDR3 totals 15 residues. Deletions cut 2 bases from V and 9 bases from J, with 17 bases between.

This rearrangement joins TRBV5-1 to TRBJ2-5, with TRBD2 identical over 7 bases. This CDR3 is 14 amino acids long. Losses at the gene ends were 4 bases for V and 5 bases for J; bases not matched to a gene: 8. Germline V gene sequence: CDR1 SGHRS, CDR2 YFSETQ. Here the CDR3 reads CASSGERGAETQYF. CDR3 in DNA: TGCGCCAGCAGCGGGGAGCGGGGCGCGGAGACCCAGTACTTC.

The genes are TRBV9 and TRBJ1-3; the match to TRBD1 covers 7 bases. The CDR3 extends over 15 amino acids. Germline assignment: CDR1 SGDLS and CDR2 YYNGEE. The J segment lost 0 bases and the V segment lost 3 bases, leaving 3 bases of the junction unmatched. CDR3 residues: CASSDHRGSGNTIYF. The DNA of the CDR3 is TGTGCCAGCAGCGATCACAGGGGCTCTGGAAACACCATATATTTT.

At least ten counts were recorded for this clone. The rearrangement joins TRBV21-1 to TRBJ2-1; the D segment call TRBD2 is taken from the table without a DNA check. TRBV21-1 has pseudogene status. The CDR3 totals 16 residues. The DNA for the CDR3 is TGTGCCAGCAGCAAAGTTGGCGGGAGCTCCTACAATGAGCAGTTCTTC. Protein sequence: CASSKVGGSSYNEQFF.

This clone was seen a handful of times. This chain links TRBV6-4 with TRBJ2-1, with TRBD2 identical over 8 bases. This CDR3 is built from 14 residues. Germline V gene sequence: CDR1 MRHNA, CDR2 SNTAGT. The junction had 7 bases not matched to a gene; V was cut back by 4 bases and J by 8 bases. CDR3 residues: CASSGIAGNDEQFF. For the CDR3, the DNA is TGTGCCAGCAGTGGTATAGCGGGGAATGATGAGCAGTTCTTC.